This T cell receptor beta chain derives from a study of response to subunit inactivated influenza vaccine. TCRdb passed the RT-PCR reads through MiXCR, listing each CDR3 protein once. The sample carries 530,000 or so distinct CDR3 sequences, about 11% recorded once. The germline V gene encodes CDR1 GTSNPN and CDR2 SVGIG (reference sequence). Trimming left V 0 bases short and J 6 bases short, with 6 bases between. This CDR3 has 12 amino acids. The clonotype originates from a man aged 50 to 59 who received an inactivated influenza vaccine. The V and J genes are TRBV30 and TRBJ2-1; D remains ambiguous. This specimen was PBMCs from blood, taken on the day of vaccination. CDR3 protein: CAWSVYFNEQFF. The CDR3 bases are TGTGCCTGGAGTGTTTATTTCAATGAGCAGTTCTTC.